This is a list of T cell receptor beta chains from one sample in a study of blood T cell repertoires in COVID-19. The method was immunoSEQ multiplex PCR; TCRdb's version includes in-frame clones alone and lacks a portion of them. This sample yields about 160,000 clones, of which about 85% are seen a single time; roughly 8.6% belongs to the top ten. Specimen: PBMCs or T cells enriched from blood (not recorded which). The receptors were sampled from a woman in her forties or fifties who had recovered from COVID-19. The CDR3 runs from the conserved cysteine through the conserved F or W. Each record gives: V gene, J gene, D gene, clone size, CDR3 protein, CDR3 DNA. A D gene is named only where the DNA matches it firmly. For some rows the clone size is stated as once, few or many, or as a class when expanded; others skip it.

TRBV6-1	TRBJ1-2	TRBD1	NA	CASRERRTGTNYGYTF	TGTGCCAGCAGGGAACGACGGACAGGTACTAACTATGGCTACACCTTC
TRBV6-5	TRBJ2-2	TRBD1	NA	CASTLAGGTGELFF	TGTGCCAGCACTTTGGCAGGGGGCACCGGGGAGCTGTTTTTT
TRBV7-9	TRBJ1-1	TRBD1	few	CASSLETGAEAFF	TGTGCCAGCAGCTTAGAGACAGGGGCTGAAGCTTTCTTT
TRBV3-1/TRBV3-2	TRBJ2-1	NA	NA	CASSQGLVVGEQFF	TGTGCCAGCAGCCAAGGACTAGTGGTCGGTGAGCAGTTCTTC
TRBV5-4	TRBJ2-1	TRBD2	NA	CASTTGGADEQFF	TGTGCCAGCACGACCGGGGGGGCCGATGAGCAGTTCTTC
TRBV7-2	TRBJ2-2	TRBD1	NA	CASSLRGQTAGELFF	TGTGCCAGCAGCTTACGGGGACAGACAGCCGGGGAGCTGTTTTTT
TRBV6-5	TRBJ2-1	TRBD2	NA	CASSYAAGGYNEQFF	TGTGCCAGCAGTTACGCGGCGGGAGGGTACAATGAGCAGTTCTTC
TRBV2	TRBJ2-5	TRBD1	NA	CASSEVTGGETQYF	TGTGCCAGCAGTGAAGTTACAGGGGGAGAGACCCAGTACTTC
TRBV5-1	TRBJ2-5	NA	NA	CASSIGTLGTQYF	TGCGCCAGCAGCATCGGGACATTGGGGACCCAGTACTTC
TRBV25-1	TRBJ1-4	NA	NA	CASRRERSEKLFF	TGTGCCAGCAGGAGGGAACGTTCTGAAAAACTGTTTTTT
TRBV4-1	TRBJ1-4	TRBD1	NA	CASSPGQGNEKLFF	TGCGCCAGCAGCCCGGGACAGGGTAATGAAAAACTGTTTTTT
TRBV27	TRBJ1-4	NA	NA	CASKGVTNEKLFF	TGTGCCAGCAAAGGGGTGACTAATGAAAAACTGTTTTTT
TRBV7-3	TRBJ2-3	TRBD2	NA	CASSLRTGTSDTQYF	TGTGCCAGCAGCCTACGTACCGGGACTAGTGACACGCAGTATTTT
TRBV7-8	TRBJ2-1	TRBD2	NA	CASSPLSGLALSNEQFF	TGTGCCAGCAGCCCTTTATCAGGACTAGCACTTTCCAATGAGCAGTTCTTC
TRBV24-1	TRBJ2-1	NA	NA	CATSDYSLAPYNEQFF	TGTGCCACCAGTGATTATTCCCTAGCCCCCTACAATGAGCAGTTCTTC
TRBV3-1/TRBV3-2	TRBJ1-2	NA	NA	CASSQAGYGYTF	TGTGCCAGCAGCCAAGCGGGTTATGGCTACACCTTC
TRBV19	TRBJ2-3	TRBD2	NA	CASSIAAGPTDTQYF	TGTGCCAGTAGTATAGCAGCGGGACCTACAGATACGCAGTATTTT
TRBV10-3	TRBJ2-7	TRBD1	NA	CAISEPPRGQSYEQYF	TGTGCCATCAGTGAGCCCCCCAGGGGGCAGTCCTACGAGCAGTACTTC
TRBV3-1/TRBV3-2	TRBJ1-2	TRBD1	NA	CASSPTTGDYGYTF	TGTGCCAGCAGCCCAACGACAGGGGACTATGGCTACACCTTC
TRBV6-6	TRBJ2-7	NA	NA	CASSGEVYEQYF	TGTGCCAGCAGTGGGGAGGTCTACGAGCAGTACTTC
TRBV29-1	TRBJ1-1	TRBD1	NA	CSGAGQLNTEAFF	TGCAGCGGGGCGGGACAGTTGAACACTGAAGCTTTCTTT
TRBV10-3	TRBJ2-7	TRBD2	NA	CAISESGGGAYEQYF	TGTGCCATCAGTGAGTCGGGGGGGGGAGCCTACGAGCAGTACTTC
TRBV3-1/TRBV3-2	TRBJ1-5	TRBD1	NA	CASSRTGTQPQHF	TGTGCCAGCAGCCGGACAGGGACCCAGCCCCAGCATTTT
TRBV7-2	TRBJ1-4	NA	NA	CASSLASGSNEKLFF	TGTGCCAGCAGCTTAGCGTCGGGATCTAATGAAAAACTGTTTTTT
TRBV5-1	TRBJ1-1	NA	NA	CASSLQYREEAFF	TGCGCCAGCAGCTTACAGTACAGGGAGGAAGCTTTCTTT
TRBV19	TRBJ1-4	NA	NA	CASSILGKRQGEKLFF	TGTGCCAGTAGTATACTCGGTAAACGGCAGGGGGAAAAACTGTTTTTT
TRBV9	TRBJ1-2	NA	NA	CASSARGAYGYTF	TGTGCCAGCAGCGCCCGCGGGGCCTATGGCTACACCTTC
TRBV6-5	TRBJ2-2	NA	NA	CASNIWGNTGELFF	TGTGCCAGCAATATTTGGGGCAACACCGGGGAGCTGTTTTTT
TRBV6-5	TRBJ1-2	NA	NA	CASRANRVLNYGYTF	TGTGCCAGCAGGGCTAACAGGGTCCTCAACTATGGCTACACCTTC
TRBV7-2	TRBJ2-7	NA	once	CASSLDYYSYEQYF	TGTGCCAGCAGCTTAGACTACTATTCCTACGAGCAGTACTTC
TRBV28	TRBJ2-1	NA	NA	CASSLDTFPYNEQFF	TGTGCCAGCAGTCTGGACACGTTTCCTTACAATGAGCAGTTCTTC
TRBV6-5	TRBJ1-4	NA	NA	CASTGRRGNEKLFF	TGTGCCAGCACGGGTCGGCGGGGTAATGAAAAACTGTTTTTT
TRBV7-9	TRBJ2-5	NA	NA	CASSLGGVVETQYF	TGTGCCAGCAGCTTAGGCGGGGTCGTCGAGACCCAGTACTTC
TRBV2	TRBJ1-3	NA	NA	CASRGRSGNTIYF	TGTGCCAGCAGGGGCCGATCTGGAAACACCATATATTTT
TRBV5-6	TRBJ2-7	TRBD1	NA	CASSSPTGWKYF	TGTGCCAGCAGCTCTCCGACAGGGTGGAAGTACTTC
TRBV5-5	TRBJ1-4	NA	once	CASSPHSSTGEKLFF	TGTGCCAGCAGCCCTCATTCAAGCACAGGTGAAAAACTGTTTTTT
TRBV24-1	TRBJ1-5	NA	NA	CATSRGYSNQPQHF	TGTGCCACCAGTCGGGGGTATAGCAATCAGCCCCAGCATTTT
TRBV5-1	TRBJ1-2	NA	few	CASSQGTSDGYTF	TGCGCCAGCAGTCAGGGGACGAGCGATGGCTACACCTTC
TRBV7-2	TRBJ1-6	NA	NA	CASSATGTVDNSPLHF	TGTGCCAGCAGCGCAACCGGGACTGTCGATAATTCACCCCTCCACTTT
TRBV7-2	TRBJ2-1	TRBD2	once	CASSLQASGRWYNEQFF	TGTGCCAGCAGCTTACAGGCCAGCGGGAGATGGTACAATGAGCAGTTCTTC
TRBV5-6	TRBJ2-7	TRBD2	NA	CASSLFSGRKTYEQYF	TGTGCCAGCAGCTTGTTCAGCGGGAGGAAAACCTACGAGCAGTACTTC
TRBV28	TRBJ1-3	NA	NA	CASTHWVALPGNTIYF	TGTGCCAGCACCCACTGGGTAGCTCTACCTGGAAACACCATATATTTT
TRBV2	TRBJ2-1	TRBD2	NA	CASSEDSGRADEQFF	TGTGCCAGCAGTGAAGATAGCGGGAGGGCCGATGAGCAGTTCTTC
TRBV6-5	TRBJ1-1	NA	NA	CASRTGHHTEAFF	TGTGCCAGCAGGACGGGACATCACACTGAAGCTTTCTTT
TRBV7-2	TRBJ1-5	NA	NA	CASSPAKTLEGNQPQHF	TGTGCCAGCAGTCCTGCTAAGACCCTGGAGGGCAATCAGCCCCAGCATTTT
TRBV4-2	TRBJ2-3	NA	few	CASSQPSSTDTQYF	TGTGCCAGCAGCCAACCCTCTAGCACAGATACGCAGTATTTT
TRBV27	TRBJ1-2	TRBD1	NA	CASSPNPGTGGPLRYSYTF	TGTGCCAGCAGTCCTAATCCCGGGACAGGGGGTCCTCTTAGGTATAGCTACACCTTC
TRBV18	TRBJ2-1	NA	NA	CASSAAPKGLFF	TGTGCCAGCTCAGCAGCTCCAAAGGGGTTGTTCTTC